The rows below give T cell receptor beta chains drawn from one sample of a study of blood T cell repertoires in COVID-19. Assay used: immunoSEQ multiplex PCR; TCRdb lists only in-frame clones, some missing. Found here are just under 55,000 clones, about nine tenths of them singletons; the top ten hold more than 6.5%. The sample consisted of peripheral blood. These receptors came from a middle-aged woman with active COVID-19. Both conserved end residues are part of each CDR3. D genes are given only for firm matches. The size field is filled for only some rows; it gives once, few, many or a size class.

j_gene: TRBJ2-7
d_gene: NA
abundance: NA
v_gene: TRBV11-3
CDR3nt: TGTGCCAGCAGCTTATCCATCTACGAGCAGTACTTC
CDR3aa: CASSLSIYEQYF

j_gene: TRBJ2-2
d_gene: TRBD2
abundance: once
v_gene: TRBV11-2
CDR3nt: TGTGCCAGCAGCCACCGAAGGGGGCTGGGCGGGGGGGCCCACGGGGAGCTGTTTTTT
CDR3aa: CASSHRRGLGGGAHGELFF

j_gene: TRBJ1-6
d_gene: TRBD1
abundance: few
v_gene: TRBV14
CDR3nt: TGTGCCAGCAGCCGGACAGGGGGTGGCTCCTATAATTCACCCCTCCACTTT
CDR3aa: CASSRTGGGSYNSPLHF

j_gene: TRBJ2-3
d_gene: TRBD2
abundance: few
v_gene: TRBV10-3
CDR3nt: TGTGCCATCAGTGAGTCCGTCGGGGGGGCGGGGACAGATACGCAGTATTTT
CDR3aa: CAISESVGGAGTDTQYF

j_gene: TRBJ1-3
d_gene: NA
abundance: NA
v_gene: TRBV7-2
CDR3nt: TGTGCCAGCACCCCAGGGATCTCTGGAAACACCATATATTTT
CDR3aa: CASTPGISGNTIYF

j_gene: TRBJ1-1
d_gene: NA
abundance: few
v_gene: TRBV9
CDR3nt: TGTGCCAGCACCCCATGGACAAATACTGAAGCTTTCTTT
CDR3aa: CASTPWTNTEAFF

j_gene: TRBJ1-1
d_gene: TRBD1
abundance: NA
v_gene: TRBV6-5
CDR3nt: TGTGCCAGCAGTTACGCAGGGGGCATCGTGAACACTGAAGCTTTCTTT
CDR3aa: CASSYAGGIVNTEAFF

j_gene: TRBJ2-7
d_gene: NA
abundance: NA
v_gene: TRBV6-6
CDR3nt: TGTGCCACCCTACCCCCCGCGCAAGGGGCCTACGAGCAGTACTTC
CDR3aa: CATLPPAQGAYEQYF

j_gene: TRBJ2-5
d_gene: TRBD2
abundance: NA
v_gene: TRBV5-1
CDR3nt: TGCGCCAGCAGCCCGAGACTAGCGGGGTCCTCGAATAGGGTTGGCTCGGAGACCCAGTACTTC
CDR3aa: CASSPRLAGSSNRVGSETQYF

j_gene: TRBJ2-2
d_gene: TRBD1
abundance: NA
v_gene: TRBV5-1
CDR3nt: TGCGCCAGCAGCTGGACAGGGGGAGCCGGGGAGCTGTTTTTT
CDR3aa: CASSWTGGAGELFF

j_gene: TRBJ1-6
d_gene: TRBD1
abundance: few
v_gene: TRBV5-4
CDR3nt: TGTGCCAGCAGCTTGGACAGGGGCGGTTCACCCCTCCACTTT
CDR3aa: CASSLDRGGSPLHF

j_gene: TRBJ2-2
d_gene: NA
abundance: once
v_gene: TRBV5-1
CDR3nt: TGCGCCAGCAGCTTGGGGTCGGCCGGGGAGCTGTTTTTT
CDR3aa: CASSLGSAGELFF

j_gene: TRBJ2-1
d_gene: TRBD2
abundance: NA
v_gene: TRBV7-2
CDR3nt: TGTGCCAGCAGCCCACTAGCGGGGGCTGGCTACAATGAGCAGTTCTTC
CDR3aa: CASSPLAGAGYNEQFF

j_gene: TRBJ1-2
d_gene: NA
abundance: NA
v_gene: TRBV6-2/TRBV6-3
CDR3nt: TGTGCCAGCAGTTACTCGGGCTCACGGGGCTATGGCTACACCTTC
CDR3aa: CASSYSGSRGYGYTF

j_gene: TRBJ1-1
d_gene: NA
abundance: once
v_gene: TRBV19
CDR3nt: TGTGCCAGTAGCGGACAGCGAGTCACTGAAGCTTTCTTT
CDR3aa: CASSGQRVTEAFF

j_gene: TRBJ1-5
d_gene: TRBD1
abundance: NA
v_gene: TRBV19
CDR3nt: TGTGCCAGTAGTATAACAGGGGGGGTTAGCAATCAGCCCCAGCATTTT
CDR3aa: CASSITGGVSNQPQHF

j_gene: TRBJ1-3
d_gene: NA
abundance: once
v_gene: TRBV18
CDR3nt: TGTGCCAGCTCACCAAAGGGAAGGGGGACACCCTCTGGAAACACCATATATTTT
CDR3aa: CASSPKGRGTPSGNTIYF

j_gene: TRBJ2-5
d_gene: TRBD2
abundance: NA
v_gene: TRBV12-5
CDR3nt: TGTGCTAGTGGTCTCGGACTAGCGGGGATGGAGACCCAGTACTTC
CDR3aa: CASGLGLAGMETQYF

j_gene: TRBJ2-7
d_gene: NA
abundance: NA
v_gene: TRBV3-1/TRBV3-2
CDR3nt: TGTGCCAGCAGCCAGAGCGGATACGAGCAGTACTTC
CDR3aa: CASSQSGYEQYF

j_gene: TRBJ2-1
d_gene: TRBD2
abundance: once
v_gene: TRBV15
CDR3nt: TGTGCCACCAGCAGGATTGTATCTAGCGGGGCCGAGCAGTTCTTC
CDR3aa: CATSRIVSSGAEQFF

j_gene: TRBJ1-1
d_gene: NA
abundance: NA
v_gene: TRBV28
CDR3nt: TGTGCCAGCGGGACACAGAACACTGAAGCTTTCTTT
CDR3aa: CASGTQNTEAFF

j_gene: TRBJ1-1
d_gene: NA
abundance: NA
v_gene: TRBV7-9
CDR3nt: TGTGCCAGCATCCAGGGACAAGCGAACACTGAAGCTTTCTTT
CDR3aa: CASIQGQANTEAFF

j_gene: TRBJ1-1
d_gene: NA
abundance: NA
v_gene: TRBV5-6
CDR3nt: TGTGCCAGCAGCAACATTCGACGGGGGGTTAGGAGAGCTGAAGCTTTCTTT
CDR3aa: CASSNIRRGVRRAEAFF

j_gene: TRBJ2-3
d_gene: NA
abundance: NA
v_gene: TRBV20-1
CDR3nt: TGCAGTGCTGGCGGGCCAGATACGCAGTATTTT
CDR3aa: CSAGGPDTQYF

j_gene: TRBJ2-7
d_gene: TRBD2
abundance: NA
v_gene: TRBV7-9
CDR3nt: TGTGCCAGCAGCTTGGCCGGACTAGCGGGTACCCCATCCTACGAGCAGTACTTC
CDR3aa: CASSLAGLAGTPSYEQYF

j_gene: TRBJ1-5
d_gene: NA
abundance: NA
v_gene: TRBV19
CDR3nt: TGTGCCAGTAGTATGACACGTAGCAATCAGCCCCAGCATTTT
CDR3aa: CASSMTRSNQPQHF

j_gene: TRBJ2-5
d_gene: NA
abundance: NA
v_gene: TRBV11-3
CDR3nt: TGTGCCAGCAGCTTAACCTATTGGCAGCGAACTCCCCGAGAGACCCAGTACTTC
CDR3aa: CASSLTYWQRTPRETQYF

j_gene: TRBJ1-6
d_gene: NA
abundance: NA
v_gene: TRBV6-1
CDR3nt: TGTGCCAGCAGTGAACGTGGGGCAGGGGCAAATAATTCACCCCTCCACTTT
CDR3aa: CASSERGAGANNSPLHF

j_gene: TRBJ2-5
d_gene: NA
abundance: NA
v_gene: TRBV6-5
CDR3nt: TGTGCCAGCAGGTTGACTCAAGAGACCCAGTACTTC
CDR3aa: CASRLTQETQYF

j_gene: TRBJ1-4
d_gene: TRBD1
abundance: once
v_gene: TRBV19
CDR3nt: TGTGCCACCAAAGGGGGCCCGAATGAAAAACTGTTTTTT
CDR3aa: CATKGGPNEKLFF

j_gene: TRBJ2-3
d_gene: NA
abundance: NA
v_gene: TRBV3-1/TRBV3-2
CDR3nt: TGTGCCAGCAGCCAACTGCGGGGGCCGCATACGCAGTATTTT
CDR3aa: CASSQLRGPHTQYF

j_gene: TRBJ2-1
d_gene: TRBD2
abundance: NA
v_gene: TRBV5-1
CDR3nt: TGCGCCAGCAGCTTGGAACTAGCGGGGAGCTATTACAATGAGCAGTTCTTC
CDR3aa: CASSLELAGSYYNEQFF

j_gene: TRBJ1-4
d_gene: NA
abundance: once
v_gene: TRBV5-6
CDR3nt: TGTGCCAGCAGCTTCGGGGGGAAAAGGGTTTTT
CDR3aa: CASSFGGKRVF

j_gene: TRBJ1-6
d_gene: NA
abundance: NA
v_gene: TRBV6-5
CDR3nt: TGTGCCAGCAGCGGCAGGGGCTCCTATAATTCACCCCTCCACTTT
CDR3aa: CASSGRGSYNSPLHF

j_gene: TRBJ1-3
d_gene: NA
abundance: NA
v_gene: TRBV11-2
CDR3nt: TGTGCCAGCCAGGGGATCACGGGTGGAAACACCATATATTTT
CDR3aa: CASQGITGGNTIYF

j_gene: TRBJ2-3
d_gene: TRBD2
abundance: once
v_gene: TRBV19
CDR3nt: TGTGCCAGTAGGGAAGCGGGGGGGGTCAACACAGATACGCAGTATTTT
CDR3aa: CASREAGGVNTDTQYF

j_gene: TRBJ2-1
d_gene: NA
abundance: NA
v_gene: TRBV3-1/TRBV3-2
CDR3nt: TGTGCCAGCAGCGGAGGTGAGCAGTTCTTC
CDR3aa: CASSGGEQFF

j_gene: TRBJ2-5
d_gene: TRBD2
abundance: NA
v_gene: TRBV5-6
CDR3nt: TGTGCCAGCAGCTTGGGTCTAGCGGGGCGGGAGGAGACCCAGTACTTC
CDR3aa: CASSLGLAGREETQYF

j_gene: TRBJ2-7
d_gene: NA
abundance: NA
v_gene: TRBV5-6
CDR3nt: TGTGCCAGCAGCGCAACGACGGGCGAGCAGTACTTC
CDR3aa: CASSATTGEQYF

j_gene: TRBJ2-7
d_gene: TRBD1
abundance: NA
v_gene: TRBV3-1/TRBV3-2
CDR3nt: TGTGCCAGCAGCCACTCGGGACAGGGGGCCTACGAGCAGTACTTC
CDR3aa: CASSHSGQGAYEQYF

j_gene: TRBJ1-2
d_gene: TRBD1
abundance: NA
v_gene: TRBV5-1
CDR3nt: TGCGCCAGCAGCTTTAGCGGACAGGGGTATGGCTACACCTTC
CDR3aa: CASSFSGQGYGYTF

j_gene: TRBJ2-4
d_gene: NA
abundance: NA
v_gene: TRBV5-4
CDR3nt: TGTGCCAGCAGCTTCCGAGGGAACATTCAGTACTTC
CDR3aa: CASSFRGNIQYF

j_gene: TRBJ2-5
d_gene: NA
abundance: once
v_gene: TRBV6-5
CDR3nt: TGTGCCAGCAGAACGGGACTGTCCCAAGAGACCCAGTACTTC
CDR3aa: CASRTGLSQETQYF

j_gene: TRBJ1-4
d_gene: TRBD1
abundance: NA
v_gene: TRBV27
CDR3nt: TGTGCCAGCGGCCGGACAGGTACCACTGAAAAACTGTTTTTT
CDR3aa: CASGRTGTTEKLFF

j_gene: TRBJ1-5
d_gene: TRBD1
abundance: NA
v_gene: TRBV15
CDR3nt: TGTGCCACCAGCACCCCCGGACAGGGTCGTAGCAATCAGCCCCAGCATTTT
CDR3aa: CATSTPGQGRSNQPQHF